The next 7 T cell receptor beta chains were all read from a single sample in a study of T cell responses to AZD1222 COVID-19 vaccine. The protocol was immunoSEQ multiplex PCR, while the TCRdb copy is restricted to in-frame clones and leaves out a portion. The sample yields about 160,000 clones, almost 90% seen once. The sample consisted of peripheral blood, taken on day 0 of AZD1222 vaccination. The origin of the receptors is an adult in good health.

This clone has more than one count but fewer than ten. The V call is TRBV30, the J call TRBJ2-7; D remains ambiguous. CDR3 length: 12 amino acids. CDR1 is GTSNPN, CDR2 SVGIG, per germline (reference sequence). The V end lost 2 bases, the J end lost 2 bases, and 7 bases lay between the germline ends. CDR3 protein: CAWSKNPYEQYF. CDR3 nucleotides: TGTGCCTGGAGTAAGAACCCCTACGAGCAGTACTTC.

The V gene is TRBV5-1, the J gene TRBJ1-1, with 10 bases matching TRBD1. V shed 0 bases, J shed 5 bases, and the junction held 10 bases outside the gene matches. There are 17 residues in the CDR3. Germline loops: CDR1 SGHRS, CDR2 YFSETQ. As DNA, the CDR3 is TGCGCCAGCAGCTTGGGTAGGACAGGGGGGTTCGGAACTGAAGCTTTCTTT. Translated, it gives CASSLGRTGGFGTEAFF.

The chain couples TRBV7-9 to TRBJ1-2; D might be TRBD1 (6 bases). V gave up 5 bases and J gave up 4 bases, with 8 bases separating them. CDR1 SEHNR and CDR2 FQNEAQ come from the germline V gene (reference sequence). The CDR3 extends over 12 amino acids. The CDR3 loop reads CASSRTAYGYTF. CDR3 DNA: TGTGCCAGCAGCCGGACAGCCTATGGCTACACCTTC. The full variable domain, completed using reference TRBV7-9 and TRBJ1-2, is DTGVSQNPRHKITKRGQNVTFRCDPISEHNRLYWYRQTLGQGPEFLTYFQNEAQLEKSRLLSDRFSAERPKGSFSTLEIQRTEQGDSAMYLCASSRTAYGYTFGSGTRLTVV.

This chain joins TRBV5-1 and TRBJ2-7, with a tentative D call TRBD2 (5 bases). The V and J ends lost 2 bases and 3 bases respectively, with 6 bases between them. The CDR3 sequence is 12 residues long. CDR1 and CDR2 from the germline V gene are SGHRS and YFSETQ. The CDR3 DNA sequence: TGCGCCAGCAGCTTCGGGGACTACGAGCAGTACTTC. Translating it yields CASSFGDYEQYF.

V and J are TRBV6-5 and TRBJ1-5; TRBD1 matches 8 bases. The CDR3 is 14 amino acids. Trimming at V came to 8 bases and at J to 5 bases, leaving 8 bases not matched to a gene. Germline V lookup: CDR1 MNHEY, CDR2 SVGAGI. Here the CDR3 reads CASGRDRWDQPQHF. The CDR3 DNA reads as TGTGCCAGCGGACGGGACAGGTGGGATCAGCCCCAGCATTTT.

V is TRBV28 and J is TRBJ1-2, with D maybe TRBD1 (6 bases). Germline lookup yields CDR1 MDHEN and CDR2 SYDVKM. V was cut by 6 bases and J by 4 bases, with 12 bases left in between. The CDR3 totals 13 residues. The CDR3 DNA sequence: TGTGCCAGCAGATCGGACAGCCTCTATGGCTACACCTTC. It translates to CASRSDSLYGYTF.

DNA for the CDR3: TGCAGCGTTGTTATGGCCCAAGAGACCCAGTACTTC. Translation gives CSVVMAQETQYF. This sequence joins TRBV29-1 and TRBJ2-5; D remains unclear. The germline V gene encodes CDR1 SQVTM and CDR2 ANQGSEA. The CDR3 consists of 12 residues. Trimming shortened V by 4 bases and J by 1 base, and 7 bases separated the two germline ends.